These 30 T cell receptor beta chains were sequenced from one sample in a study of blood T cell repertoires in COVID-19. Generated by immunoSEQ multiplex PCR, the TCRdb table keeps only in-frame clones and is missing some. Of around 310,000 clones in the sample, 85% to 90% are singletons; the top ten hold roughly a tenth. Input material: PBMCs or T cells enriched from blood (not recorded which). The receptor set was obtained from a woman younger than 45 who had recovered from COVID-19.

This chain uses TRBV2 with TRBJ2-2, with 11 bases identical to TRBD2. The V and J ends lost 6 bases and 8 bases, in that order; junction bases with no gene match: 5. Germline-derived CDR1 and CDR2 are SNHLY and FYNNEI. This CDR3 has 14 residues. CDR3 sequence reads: CASRGLAGGGELFF. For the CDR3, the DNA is TGTGCCAGCAGAGGATTAGCGGGAGGGGGGGAGCTGTTTTTT.

The CDR3 spells CATSDQKTGPTGELFF. CDR3 in DNA: TGTGCCACCAGTGACCAAAAGACAGGGCCCACCGGGGAGCTGTTTTTT. The J gene is TRBJ2-2, the V gene TRBV24-1; 7 bases fit TRBD1. The CDR3 is 16 amino acids. After removal of 4 bases from V and 4 bases from J, the junction contained 8 bases not matched to a gene. Germline values: CDR1 KGHDR, CDR2 SFDVKD.

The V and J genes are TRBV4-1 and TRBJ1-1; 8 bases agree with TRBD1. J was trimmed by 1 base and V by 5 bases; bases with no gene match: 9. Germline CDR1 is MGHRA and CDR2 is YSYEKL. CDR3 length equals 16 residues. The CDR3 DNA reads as TGCGCCAGCAGCTCTGGACAGGGTTGGGGGAACACTGAAGCTTTCTTT. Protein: CASSSGQGWGNTEAFF.

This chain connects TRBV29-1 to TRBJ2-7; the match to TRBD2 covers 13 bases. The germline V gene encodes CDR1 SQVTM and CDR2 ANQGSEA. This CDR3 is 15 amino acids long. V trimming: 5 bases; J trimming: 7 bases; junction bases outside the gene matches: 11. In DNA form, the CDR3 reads TGCAGCGTTCCTCTGACTAGCGGGAGGCCCGAGGAGCAGTACTTC. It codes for CSVPLTSGRPEEQYF.

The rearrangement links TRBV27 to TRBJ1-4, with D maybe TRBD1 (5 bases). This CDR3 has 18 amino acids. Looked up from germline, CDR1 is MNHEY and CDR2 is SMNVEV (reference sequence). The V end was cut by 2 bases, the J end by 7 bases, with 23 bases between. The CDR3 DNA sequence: TGTGCCAGCAGTTTAGGACATGGGGGGGTATACGGCGGTGAAAAACTGTTTTTT. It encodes CASSLGHGGVYGGEKLFF.

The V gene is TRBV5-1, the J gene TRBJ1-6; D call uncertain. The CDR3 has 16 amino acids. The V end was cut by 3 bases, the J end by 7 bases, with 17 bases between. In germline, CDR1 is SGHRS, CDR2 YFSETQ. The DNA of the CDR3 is TGCGCCAGCAGCTCCCTGATCGGCGGGGTAAATTCACCCCTCCACTTT. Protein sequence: CASSSLIGGVNSPLHF.

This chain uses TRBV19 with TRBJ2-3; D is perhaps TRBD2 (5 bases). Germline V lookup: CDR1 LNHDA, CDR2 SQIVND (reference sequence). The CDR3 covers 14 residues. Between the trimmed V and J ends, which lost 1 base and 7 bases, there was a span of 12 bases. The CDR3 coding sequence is TGTGCCAGTAGTATAGGGAGGCGCTCGTATACGCAGTATTTT. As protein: CASSIGRRSYTQYF.

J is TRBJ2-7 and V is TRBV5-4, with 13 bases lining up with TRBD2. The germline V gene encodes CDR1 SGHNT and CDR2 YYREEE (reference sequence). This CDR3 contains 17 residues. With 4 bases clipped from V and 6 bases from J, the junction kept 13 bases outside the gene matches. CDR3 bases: TGTGCCAGCAGCCCGTCTCACCCGGGACTAGCGGGACCCGAGCAGTACTTC. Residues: CASSPSHPGLAGPEQYF.

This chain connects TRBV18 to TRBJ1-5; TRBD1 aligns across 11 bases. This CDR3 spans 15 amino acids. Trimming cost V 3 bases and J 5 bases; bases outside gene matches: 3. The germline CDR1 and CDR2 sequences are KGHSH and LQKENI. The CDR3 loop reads CASSPDRGLYQPQHF. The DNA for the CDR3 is TGTGCCAGCTCACCGGACAGGGGGCTATATCAGCCCCAGCATTTT. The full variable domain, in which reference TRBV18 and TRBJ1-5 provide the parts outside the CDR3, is NAGVMQNPRHLVRRRGQEARLRCSPMKGHSHVYWYRQLPEEGLKFMVYLQKENIIDESGMPKERFSAEFPKEGPSILRIQQVVRGDSAAYFCASSPDRGLYQPQHFGDGTRLSIL.

The CDR3 nucleotides read TGTGCCAGCTCGCACGAAGCGGGAGTTGATACGCAGTATTTT. This codes for CASSHEAGVDTQYF. The chain employs TRBV18 and TRBJ2-3, with 8 bases lining up with TRBD2. CDR3 length: 14 residues. Trimming took 6 bases from V and 6 from J; bases not matched to a gene: 8. The germline CDR1 and CDR2 sequences are KGHSH and LQKENI.

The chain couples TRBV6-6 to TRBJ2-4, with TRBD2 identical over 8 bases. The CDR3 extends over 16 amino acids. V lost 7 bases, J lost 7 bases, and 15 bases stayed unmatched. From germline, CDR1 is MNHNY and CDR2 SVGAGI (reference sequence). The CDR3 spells CASTYRLLAGGNIQYF. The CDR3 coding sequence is TGTGCCAGCACTTATCGCTTACTGGCGGGAGGCAACATTCAGTACTTC.

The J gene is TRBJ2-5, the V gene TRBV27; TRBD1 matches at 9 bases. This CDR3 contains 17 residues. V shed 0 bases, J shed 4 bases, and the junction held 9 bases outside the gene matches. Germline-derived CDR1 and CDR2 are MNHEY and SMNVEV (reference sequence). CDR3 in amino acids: CASSLSQRDRDLETQYF. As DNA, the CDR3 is TGTGCCAGCAGTTTATCCCAGCGGGACAGGGATTTAGAGACCCAGTACTTC.

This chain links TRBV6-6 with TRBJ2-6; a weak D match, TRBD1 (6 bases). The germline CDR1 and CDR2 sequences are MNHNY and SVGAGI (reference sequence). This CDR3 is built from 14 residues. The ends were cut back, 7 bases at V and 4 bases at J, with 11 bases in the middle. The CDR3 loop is CASTQGSGANVLTF. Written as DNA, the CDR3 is TGTGCCAGCACGCAGGGGTCCGGGGCCAACGTCCTGACTTTC.

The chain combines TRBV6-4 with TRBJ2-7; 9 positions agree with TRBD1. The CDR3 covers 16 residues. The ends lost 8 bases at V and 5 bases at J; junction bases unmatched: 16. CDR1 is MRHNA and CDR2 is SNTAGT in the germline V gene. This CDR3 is CASPNSRGQGFHEQYF. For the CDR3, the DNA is TGTGCCAGCCCGAACTCTAGGGGACAGGGATTTCACGAGCAGTACTTC.

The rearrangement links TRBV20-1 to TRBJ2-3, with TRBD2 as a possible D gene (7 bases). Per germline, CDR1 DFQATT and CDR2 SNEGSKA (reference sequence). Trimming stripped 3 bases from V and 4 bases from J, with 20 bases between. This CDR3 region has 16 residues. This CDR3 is CSASSSGGSSPDTQYF. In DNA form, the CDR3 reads TGCAGTGCTAGTTCCTCGGGGGGCAGTTCCCCAGATACGCAGTATTTT.

CDR3 amino acids: CASSQGSGTTKEQFF. The CDR3 DNA follows: TGTGCCAGCAGCCAAGGGTCCGGGACTACCAAAGAGCAGTTCTTC. V usage is TRBV3-1 (or the pseudogene TRBV3-2) and J usage is TRBJ2-1, with 7 bases identical to TRBD2. The trim removed 1 base at V and 10 bases at J, leaving 10 bases unmatched. Germline lookup yields CDR1 LGHDT and CDR2 YNNKEL (reference sequence). The CDR3 runs 15 residues.

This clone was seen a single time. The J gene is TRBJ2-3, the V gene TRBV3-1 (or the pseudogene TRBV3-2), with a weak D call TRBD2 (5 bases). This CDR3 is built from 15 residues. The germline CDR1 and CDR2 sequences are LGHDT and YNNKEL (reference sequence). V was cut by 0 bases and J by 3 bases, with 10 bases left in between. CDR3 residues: CASSQDSAATDTQYF. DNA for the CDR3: TGTGCCAGCAGCCAAGATAGCGCGGCAACAGATACGCAGTATTTT.

The CDR3 DNA is TGTGCCAGCAGAGGGGACAGGGCCGGGGAAAAACTGTTTTTT. This translates into CASRGDRAGEKLFF. V is TRBV9 and J is TRBJ1-4; 9 bases agree with TRBD1. Trimming cost V 5 bases and J 8 bases; bases outside gene matches: 7. Germline V gives CDR1 SGDLS, CDR2 YYNGEE. The CDR3 extends over 14 amino acids. The full variable domain, rest sourced from reference TRBV9 and TRBJ1-4, is DSGVTQTPKHLITATGQRVTLRCSPRSGDLSVYWYQQSLDQGLQFLIQYYNGEERAKGNILERFSAQQFPDLHSELNLSSLELGDSALYFCASRGDRAGEKLFFGSGTQLSVL.

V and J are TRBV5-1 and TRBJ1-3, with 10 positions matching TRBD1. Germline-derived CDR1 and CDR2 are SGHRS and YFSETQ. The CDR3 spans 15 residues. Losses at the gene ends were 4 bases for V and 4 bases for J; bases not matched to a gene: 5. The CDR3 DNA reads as TGCGCCAGCAGCCCCGGGACAGGGGCAGGAAACACCATATATTTT. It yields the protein CASSPGTGAGNTIYF.

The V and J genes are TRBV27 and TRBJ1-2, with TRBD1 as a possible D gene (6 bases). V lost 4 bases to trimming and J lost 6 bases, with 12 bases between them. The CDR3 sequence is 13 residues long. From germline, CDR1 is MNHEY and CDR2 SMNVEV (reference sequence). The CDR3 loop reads CASSYIGGDGYTF. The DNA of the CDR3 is TGTGCCAGCAGTTACATAGGGGGGGATGGCTACACCTTC.

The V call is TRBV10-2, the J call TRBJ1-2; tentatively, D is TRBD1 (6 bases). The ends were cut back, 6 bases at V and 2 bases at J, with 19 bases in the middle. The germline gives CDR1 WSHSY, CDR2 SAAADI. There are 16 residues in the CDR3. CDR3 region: CASRDLAGRGNYGYTF. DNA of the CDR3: TGCGCCAGCAGGGATCTCGCGGGCAGGGGCAACTATGGCTACACCTTC.

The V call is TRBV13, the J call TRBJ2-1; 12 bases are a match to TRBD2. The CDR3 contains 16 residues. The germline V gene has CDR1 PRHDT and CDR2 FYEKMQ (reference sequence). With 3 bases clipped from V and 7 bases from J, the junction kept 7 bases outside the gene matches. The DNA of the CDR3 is TGTGCCAGCAGCTTGGCTACTAGCGGGAGGTTAAATGAGCAGTTCTTC. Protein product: CASSLATSGRLNEQFF.

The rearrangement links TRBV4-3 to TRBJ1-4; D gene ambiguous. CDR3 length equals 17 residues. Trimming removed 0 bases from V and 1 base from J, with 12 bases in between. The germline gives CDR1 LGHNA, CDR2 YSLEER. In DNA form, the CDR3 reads TGCGCCAGCAGCCAAGAGGGGAGGACGGGAACTAATGAAAAACTGTTTTTT. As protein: CASSQEGRTGTNEKLFF.

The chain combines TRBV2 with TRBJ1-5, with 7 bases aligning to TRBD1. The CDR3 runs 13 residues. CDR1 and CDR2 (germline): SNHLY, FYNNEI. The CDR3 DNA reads TGTCCCTATAGAGGGGGCGCGGGTCAGCCCCAGCATTTT. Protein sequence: CPYRGGAGQPQHF.

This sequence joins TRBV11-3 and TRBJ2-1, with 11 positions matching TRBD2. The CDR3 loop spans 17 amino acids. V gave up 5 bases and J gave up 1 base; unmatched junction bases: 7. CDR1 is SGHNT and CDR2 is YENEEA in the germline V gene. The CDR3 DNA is TGTGCCAGCAGCCACATCACTAGCGGGGGATCCTACAATGAGCAGTTCTTC. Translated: CASSHITSGGSYNEQFF.

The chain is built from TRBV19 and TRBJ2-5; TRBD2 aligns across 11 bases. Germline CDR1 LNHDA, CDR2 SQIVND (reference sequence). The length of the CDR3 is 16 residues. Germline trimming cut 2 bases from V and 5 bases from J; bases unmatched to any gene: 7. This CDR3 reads CASSITSGSNGETQYF. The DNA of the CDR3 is TGTGCCAGTAGTATAACTAGCGGGAGTAATGGGGAGACCCAGTACTTC.

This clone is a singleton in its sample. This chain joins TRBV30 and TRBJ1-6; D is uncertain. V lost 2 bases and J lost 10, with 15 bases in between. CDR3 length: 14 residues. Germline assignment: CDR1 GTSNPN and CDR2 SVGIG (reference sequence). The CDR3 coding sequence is TGTGCCTGGAGTCGGGCGGGAACGGAGTCACCCCTCCACTTT. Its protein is CAWSRAGTESPLHF. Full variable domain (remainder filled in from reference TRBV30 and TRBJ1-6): SQTIHQWPATLVQPVGSPLSLECTVEGTSNPNLYWYRQAAGRGLQLLFYSVGIGQISSEVPQNLSASRPQDRQFILSSKKLLLSDSGFYLCAWSRAGTESPLHFGNGTRLTVT.

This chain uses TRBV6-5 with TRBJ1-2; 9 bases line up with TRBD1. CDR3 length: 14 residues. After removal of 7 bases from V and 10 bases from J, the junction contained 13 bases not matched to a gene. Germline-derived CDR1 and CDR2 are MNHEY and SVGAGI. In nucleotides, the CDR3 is TGTGCCAGCACCACTTCCTACCGGGACAGGGACTACACCTTC. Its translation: CASTTSYRDRDYTF.

The CDR3 DNA reads TGTGCCAGCAGCCAAGACTACGGACTGCGGTACGAGCAGTACTTC. Its protein is CASSQDYGLRYEQYF. This chain joins TRBV4-2 and TRBJ2-7; D might be TRBD2 (5 bases). Germline CDR1 reads LGHNA; CDR2 reads YNFKEQ. The CDR3 has 15 residues. V gave up 0 bases and J gave up 4 bases, with 13 bases separating them.

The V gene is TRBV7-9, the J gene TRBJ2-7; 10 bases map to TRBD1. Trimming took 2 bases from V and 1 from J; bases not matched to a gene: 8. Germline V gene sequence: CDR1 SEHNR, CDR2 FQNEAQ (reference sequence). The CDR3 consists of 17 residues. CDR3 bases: TGTGCCAGCAGCTTATGGGGTGACAGGGGGCGATCCTACGAGCAGTACTTC. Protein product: CASSLWGDRGRSYEQYF. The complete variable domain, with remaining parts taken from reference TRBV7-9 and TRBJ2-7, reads DTGVSQNPRHKITKRGQNVTFRCDPISEHNRLYWYRQTLGQGPEFLTYFQNEAQLEKSRLLSDRFSAERPKGSFSTLEIQRTEQGDSAMYLCASSLWGDRGRSYEQYFGPGTRLTVT.